Listed here are 24 T cell receptor beta chains from one sample, sequenced in a study of beta chain features in type 1 diabetes. The investigators reverse transcribed all of the isolated RNA, so they sequenced expressed TCRB transcripts. TCRdb's copy holds only in-frame clones and misses some; the assay was immunoSEQ multiplex PCR. The profile shows a few hundred thousand clones, approximately 13% of them singletons. Material: naive CD4+ T cells from blood. The receptors come from a man aged 25 to 40 in good health.

Note on this clone: Other DNA sequences in the sample encode the same CDR3. V usage is TRBV7-2 and J usage is TRBJ2-1, with TRBD1 matching 7 bases. Germline V CDR1 and CDR2: SGHTA, FQGNSA. The CDR3 runs 15 residues. Trimming removed 1 base from V and 4 bases from J; junction bases left unmatched: 4. The CDR3 here is CASSLGQGSYNEQFF. CDR3 DNA: TGTGCCAGCAGCTTAGGACAGGGATCATACAATGAGCAGTTCTTC.

V usage is TRBV6-6 and J usage is TRBJ2-5; TRBD2 matches at 7 bases. Trimming took 0 bases from V and 2 from J; bases not matched to a gene: 6. This CDR3 is 16 amino acids long. Germline CDR1 MNHNY, CDR2 SVGAGI (reference sequence). CDR3 amino acids: CASSYSNLAEQETQYF. The CDR3 coding sequence is TGTGCCAGCAGTTACTCGAACCTAGCGGAACAAGAGACCCAGTACTTC.

CDR3: CSVVAYKSVGYTF. CDR3 DNA: TGCAGCGTTGTGGCTTATAAATCGGTGGGCTACACCTTC. V and J are TRBV29-1 and TRBJ1-2; D gene uncertain. The CDR3 loop spans 13 amino acids. CDR1 is SQVTM, CDR2 ANQGSEA, per germline. Trimming removed 4 bases at V and 8 bases at J, with 17 bases between.

The sample holds a few counts of this clone. This chain connects TRBV6-6 to TRBJ1-6, with a weak D call TRBD1 (6 bases). V gave up 0 bases and J gave up 10 bases, with 13 bases separating them. The germline V gene has CDR1 MNHNY and CDR2 SVGAGI (reference sequence). CDR3 length: 15 amino acids. CDR3 loop: CASSYSIQGRSPLHF. DNA for the CDR3: TGTGCCAGCAGTTACTCGATACAGGGACGGTCACCCCTCCACTTT.

The chain is built from TRBV7-8 and TRBJ2-5, with TRBD2 matching over 7 bases. The CDR3 runs 15 residues. The J segment lost 5 bases and the V segment lost 5 bases, leaving 11 bases of the junction unmatched. Germline V gene sequence: CDR1 SGHVS, CDR2 FQNEAQ. The CDR3 nucleotides are TGTGCCAGCAGCGCCATGGCGGGAGCATTTGAGACCCAGTACTTC. Protein product: CASSAMAGAFETQYF.

The gene calls are TRBV7-9 and TRBJ2-4, with 12 bases fitting TRBD1. The CDR3 is 18 residues long. The V segment lost 3 bases and the J segment 0 bases; nucleotides outside the gene matches: 6. Germline V gives CDR1 SEHNR, CDR2 FQNEAQ (reference sequence). The CDR3 is CASSLGQGAFLAKNIQYF. The CDR3 nucleotides read TGTGCCAGCAGCTTGGGACAGGGGGCTTTTTTAGCCAAAAACATTCAGTACTTC.

The rearrangement uses TRBV9 and TRBJ2-5; TRBD2 aligns across 13 bases. Germline V CDR1 and CDR2: SGDLS, YYNGEE. V shed 3 bases and J 5 bases; nucleotides not matched to a gene: 7. CDR3 length: 16 amino acids. CDR3 in DNA: TGTGCCAGCAGCGCTGGACTAGCGGGGGACAAGGAGACCCAGTACTTC. It translates to CASSAGLAGDKETQYF.

Only a few counts were recorded for this clone. The gene calls are TRBV4-3 and TRBJ2-3; the match to TRBD1 covers 7 bases. Trimming cost V 4 bases and J 5 bases; bases outside gene matches: 9. CDR3 size: 15 residues. Germline CDR1 and CDR2: LGHNA and YSLEER. The CDR3 loop reads CASSRTQGFVDTQYF. CDR3 nucleotide sequence: TGCGCCAGCAGCCGGACACAGGGGTTTGTAGATACGCAGTATTTT.

This clone was seen more than once but under ten times. The chain employs TRBV7-8 and TRBJ1-5, with TRBD1 matching 7 bases. Germline values: CDR1 SGHVS, CDR2 FQNEAQ. The CDR3 is 15 residues long. V lost 8 bases to trimming and J lost 1 base; unmatched junction nucleotides: 8. This CDR3 reads CASGETGLSNQPQHF. CDR3 nucleotides: TGTGCCAGCGGGGAGACAGGGCTGAGCAATCAGCCCCAGCATTTT. Together with reference TRBV7-8 and TRBJ1-5, the CDR3 gives the full variable domain: GAGVSQSPRYKVAKRGQDVALRCDPISGHVSLFWYQQALGQGPEFLTYFQNEAQLDKSGLPSDRFFAERPEGSVSTLKIQRTQQEDSAVYLCASGETGLSNQPQHFGDGTRLSIL.

The chain couples TRBV7-2 to TRBJ1-5; D is possibly TRBD1 (6 bases). Germline V gives CDR1 SGHTA, CDR2 FQGNSA. Trimming removed 5 bases from V and 5 bases from J, with 13 bases in between. The length of the CDR3 is 14 residues. This CDR3 is CASSPQGVDQPQHF. The CDR3 bases are TGTGCCAGCAGCCCACAGGGAGTGGATCAGCCCCAGCATTTT.

The rearrangement uses TRBV30 and TRBJ2-4; tentative D call: TRBD2 (5 bases). The CDR3 extends over 13 amino acids. The germline gives CDR1 GTSNPN, CDR2 SVGIG (reference sequence). The germline V and J ends were trimmed by 7 bases and 0 bases, with 10 bases remaining between them. As DNA, the CDR3 is TGTGCCTCCAGGACTTTAGCCAAAAACATTCAGTACTTC. This gives the protein CASRTLAKNIQYF.

The chain has TRBV7-4 and TRBJ2-7, with D uncertain. This CDR3 is 14 amino acids long. Germline-derived CDR1 and CDR2 are SGHVT and SQSDAQ. The ends were cut back, 1 base at V and 4 bases at J, with 11 bases in the middle. This CDR3 reads CASSLEGCRYEQYV. CDR3 sequence (DNA): TGTGCCAGCAGCTTAGAAGGGTGCCGGTACGAGCAGTACGTC.

The sample holds a few counts of this clone. Here the CDR3 DNA reads TGTGCCAGCAGCCAGGGGATTGACGGGCACACAGATACGCAGTATTTT. Its protein product is CASSQGIDGHTDTQYF. The chain couples TRBV9 to TRBJ2-3; TRBD1 might be the D (6 bases). The CDR3 extends over 16 amino acids. Trimming took 4 bases from V and 2 from J, leaving 17 bases between them. Per the germline V gene, CDR1 is SGDLS and CDR2 is YYNGEE.

This chain links TRBV30 with TRBJ1-1; the match to TRBD1 covers 7 bases. The CDR3 extends over 13 amino acids. Germline values: CDR1 GTSNPN, CDR2 SVGIG (reference sequence). V was clipped by 5 bases and J by 2 bases; unmatched bases: 5. The CDR3 DNA is TGTGCCTGGGAGAGACAGGGAAACACTGAAGCTTTCTTT. This codes for CAWERQGNTEAFF.

This chain uses TRBV4-1 with TRBJ2-3; D not certain. Trimming removed 5 bases from V and 1 base from J, with 7 bases in between. Germline values: CDR1 MGHRA, CDR2 YSYEKL. The CDR3 contains 13 residues. CDR3 sequence (DNA): TGCGCCAGCAGCTTGGCGCGCACAGATACGCAGTATTTT. Its protein product is CASSLARTDTQYF.

This chain links TRBV4-2 with TRBJ1-1; D gene uncertain. This CDR3 is 13 amino acids long. Germline V gene data show CDR1 as LGHNA and CDR2 as YNFKEQ. Trimming removed 3 bases from V and 6 bases from J, with 11 bases in between. This CDR3 is CASSHPTPAEAFF. In DNA, the CDR3 is TGTGCCAGCAGCCATCCCACCCCCGCTGAAGCTTTCTTT.

This clone was detected a few times. The rearrangement links TRBV29-1 to TRBJ2-5; a possible D gene is TRBD2 (5 bases). This CDR3 comprises 15 residues. Germline V gene data show CDR1 as SQVTM and CDR2 as ANQGSEA. Trimming took 6 bases from V and 1 from J, leaving 18 bases between them. The CDR3, as DNA: TGCAGCGTCAAACCCAGATTTGGAGGCCAAGAGACCCAGTACTTC. It translates to CSVKPRFGGQETQYF. The full variable domain, in which reference TRBV29-1 and TRBJ2-5 provide the parts outside the CDR3, is SAVISQKPSRDICQRGTSLTIQCQVDSQVTMMFWYRQQPGQSLTLIATANQGSEATYESGFVIDKFPISRPNLTFSTLTVSNMSPEDSSIYLCSVKPRFGGQETQYFGPGTRLLVL.

This CDR3 is CASSFKTVANTGELFF. The CDR3 nucleotides read TGTGCCAGCAGCTTCAAGACGGTCGCGAACACCGGGGAGCTGTTTTTT. V is TRBV11-3 and J is TRBJ2-2; D gene unclear. Trimming removed 3 bases at V and 0 bases at J, with 11 bases between. This CDR3 is 16 amino acids long. Germline V gene lookup returns CDR1 SGHNT and CDR2 YENEEA.

V and J are TRBV7-2 and TRBJ2-3; D is undetermined. CDR1 SGHTA and CDR2 FQGNSA come from the germline V gene. Trimming shortened V by 0 bases and J by 5 bases, and 6 bases separated the two germline ends. This CDR3 is built from 13 residues. The CDR3 spells CASSLAPRDTQYF. The CDR3 DNA follows: TGTGCCAGCAGCTTAGCGCCTCGAGATACGCAGTATTTT.

As regards this clone: The sample contains more than one DNA sequence encoding this CDR3. Here the CDR3 DNA reads TGTGCCAGCAGTCTTAAAGAGACCCAGTACTTC. It is translated as CASSLKETQYF. The chain has TRBV7-8 and TRBJ2-5, with D unresolved. Per the germline V gene, CDR1 is SGHVS and CDR2 is FQNEAQ. Deletions cut 6 bases from V and 3 bases from J, with 5 bases between. The CDR3 is 11 amino acids.

This clone has only a few counts. This rearrangement joins TRBV10-3 to TRBJ2-3; 7 positions match TRBD2. Germline V CDR1 and CDR2: ENHRY, SYGVKD. The CDR3 loop spans 13 amino acids. Trimming removed 3 bases from V and 8 bases from J; junction bases left unmatched: 5. As DNA, the CDR3 is TGTGCCATCAGTGATCGACGGGGGGTTACGCAGTATTTT. As protein: CAISDRRGVTQYF.

The CDR3 here is CASSQDFDDLAFF. For the CDR3, the DNA is TGTGCCAGCAGCCAAGATTTTGACGACTTAGCTTTCTTT. The chain has TRBV14 and TRBJ1-1; D remains unclear. CDR3 size: 13 residues. V lost 0 bases and J lost 10, with 12 bases in between. The germline gives CDR1 SGHDN, CDR2 FVKESK.

The chain links TRBV5-6 to TRBJ2-7; 9 bases match TRBD1. The V gene end was trimmed by 4 bases and the J gene end by 2 bases; junction bases not matched to a gene: 7. The CDR3 contains 15 residues. The germline V gene encodes CDR1 SGHDT and CDR2 YYEEEE. DNA of the CDR3: TGTGCCAGCAGCCACGGGACAGGGAGACCCTACGAGCAGTACTTC. Residues: CASSHGTGRPYEQYF.

This clone was seen more than once but under ten times. V gene TRBV29-1 combines with J gene TRBJ2-1; TRBD1 matches at 9 bases. Trimming cost V 7 bases and J 11 bases; bases outside gene matches: 9. The germline V gene encodes CDR1 SQVTM and CDR2 ANQGSEA. The CDR3 length is 12 residues. CDR3 DNA sequence: TGCAGCGCAATAACGGGACAGGGAAAGCAGTTCTTC. Translating gives CSAITGQGKQFF.